These 8 T cell receptor beta chains were all obtained from the same sample, sequenced in a study of blood T cell repertoires in COVID-19. Only in-frame clones appear in the TCRdb table, and some are missing; sequencing was by immunoSEQ multiplex PCR. The table records under 200,000 clones, 75% to 90% of them present only once. Sequencing was carried out using peripheral blood. The receptor source for this set is a woman in her fifties or sixties with acute or convalescent COVID-19.

The gene calls are TRBV6-2 or TRBV6-3 and TRBJ1-5, with D unresolved. Looked up from germline, CDR1 is MNHEY and CDR2 is SVGEGT. Trimming removed 5 bases at V and 9 bases at J, with 11 bases between. CDR3 length: 12 residues. For the CDR3, the DNA is TGTGCCAGCAGTCGACCCGAGCGGCCCCAGCATTTT. It is translated as CASSRPERPQHF.

The CDR3 DNA reads as TGCGCCAGCAGCAAGGGAGGGGGTAGTGAAAAACTGTTTTTT. Amino acids: CASSKGGGSEKLFF. The genes are TRBV5-1 and TRBJ1-4; a possible D gene is TRBD1 (6 bases). This CDR3 region has 14 residues. V dropped 4 bases and J dropped 7 bases, with 14 bases sitting between them. Germline-derived CDR1 and CDR2 are SGHRS and YFSETQ.

This chain links TRBV19 with TRBJ1-2, with D perhaps matching TRBD1 (6 bases). This CDR3 comprises 15 residues. Per the germline V gene, CDR1 is LNHDA and CDR2 is SQIVND (reference sequence). Trimming pared 6 bases from V and 0 bases from J, leaving 14 bases between. CDR3 loop: CASRKQGNSNYGYTF. The CDR3, as DNA: TGTGCCAGTAGAAAACAGGGTAATTCTAACTATGGCTACACCTTC.

The chain couples TRBV7-8 to TRBJ2-3; the D is unclear. This CDR3 is built from 14 residues. V was cut by 3 bases and J by 3 bases, with 10 bases left in between. The germline gives CDR1 SGHVS, CDR2 FQNEAQ. The CDR3 sequence: CASSFLLRTDTQYF. Here the CDR3 DNA reads TGTGCCAGCAGCTTCTTACTTAGAACAGATACGCAGTATTTT.

This sequence joins TRBV5-1 and TRBJ2-5; 10 bases match TRBD2. Germline V gene data show CDR1 as SGHRS and CDR2 as YFSETQ. The CDR3 has 14 residues. V lost 0 bases to trimming and J lost 7 bases; unmatched junction nucleotides: 3. The DNA of the CDR3 is TGCGCCAGCAGCTTGGAACTAGCGGGGCGGACCCAGTACTTC. It encodes CASSLELAGRTQYF.

The genes are TRBV6-2 or TRBV6-3 and TRBJ1-3; D unresolved. V lost 5 bases, J lost 0 bases, and 8 bases lay in between. This CDR3 has 14 residues. Per the germline V gene, CDR1 is MNHEY and CDR2 is SVGEGT. The CDR3 DNA follows: TGTGCCAGCAGTCGACTGAGCTCTGGAAACACCATATATTTT. Translation gives CASSRLSSGNTIYF.

The DNA of the CDR3 is TGTGCCAGCAGTTTAACAGGAAACACCATATATTTT. Amino acids: CASSLTGNTIYF. The V and J genes are TRBV28 and TRBJ1-3, with D unresolved. This CDR3 comprises 12 residues. Germline V CDR1 and CDR2: MDHEN, SYDVKM. V lost 2 bases to trimming and J lost 4 bases, with 3 bases between them.

This chain links TRBV4-3 with TRBJ2-3; D is undetermined. Trimming pared 1 base from V and 1 base from J, leaving 12 bases between. The germline V gene has CDR1 LGHNA and CDR2 YSLEER. This CDR3 is 16 amino acids long. CDR3 sequence reads: CASSQGPLSRTDTQYF. The CDR3 DNA reads TGCGCCAGCAGCCAAGGTCCTCTCTCTCGCACAGATACGCAGTATTTT.